This TCR beta chain was recovered during a study of blood T cell repertoires in COVID-19. Study information: Acute and convalescent COVID-19 specimens originated in the United States, Italy and Spain. In each case, the material was cDNA or gDNA derived from T cells, B-cell-depleted T cells, or PBMCs.

Participants, 18 to 89 years old, spanned approximately 26 US areas. Germline assignment: CDR1 SNHLY and CDR2 FYNNEI. The CDR3 runs to 15 residues. The trim removed 8 bases at V and 7 bases at J, leaving 9 bases unmatched. Authors' analysis steps: Reference gene primers were amplified, and this amplification served to estimate nucleated cell counts. TCRdb's table, derived via immunoSEQ multiplex PCR, lists solely in-frame clones and lacks some. V and J calls and clone size follow that table, whereas D and trimming were derived from the DNA. The sample contains roughly 250,000 clones, around 89% of which appear only once.

The sequenced sample was PBMCs or T cells enriched from blood (not recorded which). The clonotype was recovered from a man aged 40-55 years who had recovered from COVID-19. The genes are TRBV2 and TRBJ1-5, with 12 bases matching TRBD1. The DNA of the CDR3 is TGTGCCAGCGTCGGGACAGGGGGCTTTGGCCAGCCCCAGCATTTT. Translating gives CASVGTGGFGQPQHF.